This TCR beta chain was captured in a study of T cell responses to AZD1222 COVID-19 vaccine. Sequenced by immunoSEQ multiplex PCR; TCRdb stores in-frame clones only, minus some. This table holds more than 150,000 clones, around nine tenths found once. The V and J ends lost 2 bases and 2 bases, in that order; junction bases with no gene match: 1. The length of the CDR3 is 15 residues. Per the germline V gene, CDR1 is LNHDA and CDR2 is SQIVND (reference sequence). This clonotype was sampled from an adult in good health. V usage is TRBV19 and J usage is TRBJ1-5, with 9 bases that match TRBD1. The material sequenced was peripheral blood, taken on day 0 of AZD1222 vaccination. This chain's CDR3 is CASSIRTGGNQPQHF. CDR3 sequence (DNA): TGTGCCAGTAGTATAAGGACAGGGGGCAATCAGCCCCAGCATTTT.